This T cell receptor (beta chain) is from a study of spatial heterogeneity in lung cancer. Germline-derived CDR1 and CDR2 are SEHNR and FQNEAQ (reference sequence). The CDR3 has 12 amino acids. V was trimmed by 2 bases and J by 8 bases, leaving 7 bases between them. Time point here: sample taken at primary tumor resection. Regarding the study as a whole: Tumor mutation count correlated with how many alpha and beta TCRs expanded intratumorally.

This clonotype showed up many times. The antigen is not known. This beta chain is a stray read from a library made for alpha chains; its abundance is not meaningful. One entry per CDR3 protein, called by TCRdb with MiXCR from the 5' RACE reads. This table holds about 5,100 distinct CDR3 sequences, 5% to 7.5% found once. The sequence was collected from a female donor with early-stage non-small cell lung cancer. V gene TRBV7-9 combines with J gene TRBJ2-4, with TRBD2 as a possible D gene (5 bases). The specimen comprised lung tumor tissue, sampled at surgery. The chain's CDR3 is CASSLSGYIQYF. CDR3 DNA: TGTGCCAGCAGCTTATCGGGGTACATTCAGTACTTC. Filled out from reference TRBV7-9 and TRBJ2-4, the complete variable domain reads DTGVSQNPRHKITKRGQNVTFRCDPISEHNRLYWYRQTLGQGPEFLTYFQNEAQLEKSRLLSDRFSAERPKGSFSTLEIQRTEQGDSAMYLCASSLSGYIQYFGAGTRLSVL.